These 18 T cell receptor beta chains share one sample of origin, sequenced in a study of blood T cell repertoires in COVID-19. Measured with immunoSEQ multiplex PCR; TCRdb has only the in-frame clones, and not every one. There are 130,000 to 150,000 clones in the sample; under 90% occur only once, and 8.8% lies in the top ten. The sequenced sample was peripheral blood. The source of these receptors is a woman aged 80 or over in a cohort sampled during active or convalescent COVID-19.

V is TRBV12-5 and J is TRBJ1-4; D call uncertain. Deletions cut 9 bases from V and 13 bases from J, with 18 bases between. This CDR3 contains 12 residues. Germline V gene data show CDR1 as LGHNT and CDR2 as FRNRAP. The CDR3 DNA sequence: TGTGCTAGCCAATTGGGCCGGTCAGGACTGTTTTTT. Protein product: CASQLGRSGLFF. The complete variable domain, with remaining parts taken from reference TRBV12-5 and TRBJ1-4, reads DARVTQTPRHKVTEMGQEVTMRCQPILGHNTVFWYRQTMMQGLELLAYFRNRAPLDDSGMPKDRFSAEMPDATLATLKIQPSEPRDSAVYFCASQLGRSGLFFGSGTQLSVL.

This clone occurred a few times. The J gene is TRBJ1-4, the V gene TRBV4-1, with D unclear. Trimming cost V 1 base and J 7 bases, with 13 bases left between them. CDR3 length: 15 residues. Germline CDR1 is MGHRA and CDR2 is YSYEKL. The DNA of the CDR3 is TGCGCCAGCAGCCAAGGAGGGCAGAAAGCTGAAAAACTGTTTTTT. Protein: CASSQGGQKAEKLFF.

This chain links TRBV3-1 (or the pseudogene TRBV3-2) with TRBJ1-2; 10 bases are a match to TRBD1. The trim removed 4 bases at V and 7 bases at J, leaving 9 bases unmatched. Germline-derived CDR1 and CDR2 are LGHDT and YNNKEL (reference sequence). This CDR3 contains 15 residues. CDR3 sequence (DNA): TGTGCCAGCAGCCTCGGACAGGGGGGGATCGCTGGCTACACCTTC. Amino acid sequence: CASSLGQGGIAGYTF.

This clone was found many times. The rearrangement uses TRBV27 and TRBJ2-1; D possibly corresponds to TRBD1 (6 bases). This CDR3 is 18 amino acids long. Deletions cut 1 base from V and 4 bases from J, with 20 bases between. The germline CDR1 and CDR2 sequences are MNHEY and SMNVEV (reference sequence). This CDR3 reads CASSLYPPTGLRYNEQFF. CDR3 DNA: TGTGCCAGCAGTTTATACCCCCCCACAGGGCTTCGGTACAATGAGCAGTTCTTC.

This clone was counted between two and nine times. V is TRBV3-1 (or the pseudogene TRBV3-2) and J is TRBJ1-1, with TRBD1 matching 9 bases. From germline, CDR1 is LGHDT and CDR2 YNNKEL (reference sequence). The CDR3 is 16 amino acids. The J segment lost 9 bases and the V segment lost 5 bases, leaving 16 bases of the junction unmatched. In DNA form, the CDR3 reads TGTGCCAGCAGCGCCCCTCCCGGGACAGGGAAGGCTCAAGCTTTCTTT. Translated: CASSAPPGTGKAQAFF.

On this clone itself: The same CDR3 also results from other DNA sequences found in this sample. The chain employs TRBV18 and TRBJ2-5; D is uncertain. Looked up from germline, CDR1 is KGHSH and CDR2 is LQKENI. V shed 3 bases and J shed 2 bases, with 7 bases lying between them. The CDR3 covers 13 residues. This CDR3 is CASSPNLQETQYF. Written as DNA, the CDR3 is TGTGCCAGCTCACCGAACTTACAAGAGACCCAGTACTTC.

The J gene is TRBJ2-5, the V gene TRBV7-2; perhaps TRBD1 as D (6 bases). The CDR3 covers 16 residues. V dropped 4 bases and J dropped 4 bases, with 19 bases sitting between them. Looked up from germline, CDR1 is SGHTA and CDR2 is FQGNSA. CDR3 region: CASSYGYTGSGETQYF. The CDR3 nucleotides are TGTGCCAGCAGCTATGGGTATACAGGGAGCGGAGAGACCCAGTACTTC.

This clone was detected only a few times. The genes are TRBV6-5 and TRBJ1-1, with 7 bases lining up with TRBD1. Trimming removed 2 bases from V and 10 bases from J; junction bases left unmatched: 7. Per the germline V gene, CDR1 is MNHEY and CDR2 is SVGAGI. This CDR3 comprises 13 residues. The CDR3 here is CASSYHGTERAFF. CDR3 nucleotide sequence: TGTGCCAGCAGTTACCATGGGACAGAGAGAGCTTTCTTT.

The rearrangement joins TRBV30 to TRBJ2-7; D possibly corresponds to TRBD2 (5 bases). The germline CDR1 and CDR2 sequences are GTSNPN and SVGIG (reference sequence). CDR3 length equals 13 residues. The V end lost 0 bases, the J end lost 3 bases, and 9 bases lay between the germline ends. The CDR3 protein is CAWSVGGVYEQYF. The DNA for the CDR3 is TGTGCCTGGAGTGTAGGAGGAGTCTACGAGCAGTACTTC. The whole variable domain, remainder taken from reference TRBV30 and TRBJ2-7, is SQTIHQWPATLVQPVGSPLSLECTVEGTSNPNLYWYRQAAGRGLQLLFYSVGIGQISSEVPQNLSASRPQDRQFILSSKKLLLSDSGFYLCAWSVGGVYEQYFGPGTRLTVT.

This chain links TRBV5-1 with TRBJ2-7; D is possibly TRBD1 (6 bases). CDR1 is SGHRS, CDR2 YFSETQ, per germline. There are 14 residues in the CDR3. With 2 bases removed from V and 0 bases from J, the gap between germline ends came to 9 bases. CDR3 nucleotides: TGCGCCAGCAGCTTCCGGGACAACTCCTACGAGCAGTACTTC. The encoded protein is CASSFRDNSYEQYF.

J is TRBJ2-5 and V is TRBV6-6, with D possibly being TRBD2 (5 bases). The V gene's germline CDR1 is MNHNY and CDR2 SVGAGI (reference sequence). Trimming stripped 8 bases from V and 5 bases from J, with 9 bases between. CDR3 length equals 11 residues. The CDR3 loop reads CASARAETQYF. DNA of the CDR3: TGTGCCAGCGCGAGGGCGGAGACCCAGTACTTC.

The chain couples TRBV28 to TRBJ2-7, with a possible D match to TRBD2 (5 bases). The CDR3 is made up of 13 amino acids. V gave up 7 bases and J gave up 2 bases, with 12 bases separating them. Germline V gene data show CDR1 as MDHEN and CDR2 as SYDVKM. DNA for the CDR3: TGTGCCAGCACTCTAGCCGGGGCCTACGAGCAGTACGTC. It translates to CASTLAGAYEQYV.

The V gene is TRBV9, the J gene TRBJ1-1; D uncertain. The V gene's germline CDR1 is SGDLS and CDR2 YYNGEE. Trimming pared 3 bases from V and 4 bases from J, leaving 13 bases between. This CDR3 spans 14 amino acids. The CDR3 loop is CASSGGWVPTEAFF. The DNA of the CDR3 is TGTGCCAGCAGCGGAGGGTGGGTTCCCACTGAAGCTTTCTTT.

This chain joins TRBV11-1 and TRBJ2-5; unclear D gene. This CDR3 region has 14 residues. V shed 1 base and J shed 1 base, with 7 bases lying between them. Germline-derived CDR1 and CDR2 are SGHAT and FQDESV (reference sequence). The CDR3 here is CASSLGTGQETQYF. The CDR3 bases are TGTGCCAGCAGCTTAGGAACGGGCCAAGAGACCCAGTACTTC.

V usage is TRBV7-6 and J usage is TRBJ2-6; D is perhaps TRBD1 (6 bases). The CDR3 is 16 residues long. Germline values: CDR1 SGHVS, CDR2 FNYEAQ. The germline V and J ends were trimmed by 5 bases and 2 bases, with 13 bases remaining between them. Written as DNA, the CDR3 is TGTGCCAGCAGCAAACAGGGTCCAACTGGGGCCAACGTCCTGACTTTC. It codes for CASSKQGPTGANVLTF.

The chain links TRBV4-2 to TRBJ2-1; 12 nucleotides match TRBD2. This CDR3 is 15 amino acids long. The V and J ends lost 6 bases and 8 bases, in that order; junction bases with no gene match: 8. Germline values: CDR1 LGHNA, CDR2 YNFKEQ. The CDR3 bases are TGTGCCAGCAGACGGACTAGCGGGGCCGCAGATGAGCAGTTCTTC. Protein: CASRRTSGAADEQFF.

J is TRBJ1-3 and V is TRBV6-6; a weak D match, TRBD1 (5 bases). Germline V gene data show CDR1 as MNHNY and CDR2 as SVGAGI (reference sequence). The V end was cut by 4 bases, the J end by 3 bases, with 10 bases between. The CDR3 extends over 14 amino acids. CDR3 protein: CASSSRVGGNTIYF. As DNA, the CDR3 is TGTGCCAGCAGTTCCAGGGTTGGTGGAAACACCATATATTTT.

This chain joins TRBV3-1 (or the pseudogene TRBV3-2) and TRBJ2-5; TRBD2 matches 9 bases. This CDR3 has 16 amino acids. The V gene's germline CDR1 is LGHDT and CDR2 YNNKEL (reference sequence). J lost 6 bases, V lost 6 bases, and 14 bases had no gene match. This CDR3 reads CASSQLGGGAEKTQYF. The CDR3 nucleotides are TGTGCCAGCAGTCAACTAGGCGGGGGGGCCGAGAAGACCCAGTACTTC.